A selection of T cell receptor beta chains follows, all from one sample in a study of early T cells in non-severe SARS-CoV-2 infection. TCRdb used MiXCR to reprocess the 5' RACE reads, holding one entry per CDR3 protein. This sample carries under 80,000 distinct CDR3 sequences, over 10% of them seen once, and the ten largest clones take about 4.4%. The sequencing input was whole blood. The origin of the receptors is an adult who was a healthcare worker with PCR-confirmed SARS-CoV-2 infection or an uninfected control (not recorded which). Each CDR3 is given with its conserved first and last residue. Fields, in order: clone size, V gene, J gene, D gene, CDR3 protein, CDR3 DNA. A D gene is named only where the DNA matches it firmly. Size tells how often a clone was seen (once, few, many) or the class of an expanded clone, and some rows leave it out.

abundance: many; v_gene: TRBV5-1; j_gene: TRBJ1-1; d_gene: TRBD1; CDR3aa: CASSITGTGTANTEAFF; CDR3nt: TGCGCCAGCAGCATAACCGGGACAGGGACCGCGAACACTGAAGCTTTCTTT
abundance: -; v_gene: TRBV7-2; j_gene: TRBJ1-2; d_gene: -; CDR3aa: CASSLVSGDGRGYTF; CDR3nt: TGTGCCAGCAGCTTAGTTTCGGGAGACGGGCGGGGCTACACCTTC
abundance: many; v_gene: TRBV6-6; j_gene: TRBJ2-3; d_gene: -; CDR3aa: CASSSQGRWTDTQYF; CDR3nt: TGTGCCAGCAGTTCACAGGGTCGGTGGACAGATACGCAGTATTTT
abundance: many; v_gene: TRBV5-6; j_gene: TRBJ1-6; d_gene: -; CDR3aa: CASTLGLSSSPLHF; CDR3nt: TGTGCCAGCACCCTAGGGTTGAGTAGTTCACCCCTCCACTTT
abundance: -; v_gene: TRBV20-1; j_gene: TRBJ1-5; d_gene: -; CDR3aa: CSAREPSAYSNQPQHF; CDR3nt: TGCAGTGCTAGAGAACCTTCGGCGTATAGCAATCAGCCCCAGCATTTT
abundance: many; v_gene: TRBV11-2; j_gene: TRBJ2-1; d_gene: TRBD2; CDR3aa: CASSLERGAYNEQFF; CDR3nt: TGTGCCAGCAGCTTAGAGCGGGGGGCCTACAATGAGCAGTTCTTC
abundance: many; v_gene: TRBV5-1; j_gene: TRBJ2-7; d_gene: -; CDR3aa: CASSLALGSYEQYF; CDR3nt: TGCGCCAGCAGCTTGGCCTTAGGATCCTACGAGCAGTACTTC
abundance: -; v_gene: TRBV6-6; j_gene: TRBJ2-3; d_gene: -; CDR3aa: CASSYSEGRGDTQYF; CDR3nt: TGTGCCAGCAGTTACTCGGAGGGCCGAGGAGATACGCAGTATTTT
abundance: few; v_gene: TRBV9; j_gene: TRBJ1-4; d_gene: -; CDR3aa: CASSGGQGEKLFF; CDR3nt: TGTGCCAGCAGCGGCGGGCAGGGCGAAAAACTGTTTTTT
abundance: many; v_gene: TRBV7-2; j_gene: TRBJ2-3; d_gene: TRBD1; CDR3aa: CASSTYRGWDTQYF; CDR3nt: TGTGCCAGCAGCACATACAGGGGATGGGATACGCAGTATTTT
abundance: many; v_gene: TRBV12-5; j_gene: TRBJ2-7; d_gene: TRBD1; CDR3aa: CASGLGTARSYEQYF; CDR3nt: TGTGCTAGTGGCCTCGGGACAGCACGATCCTACGAGCAGTACTTC
abundance: -; v_gene: TRBV5-1; j_gene: TRBJ2-2; d_gene: -; CDR3aa: CASSLGGAAGELFF; CDR3nt: TGCGCCAGCAGCTTGGGAGGGGCCGCCGGGGAGCTGTTTTTT
abundance: many; v_gene: TRBV19; j_gene: TRBJ2-3; d_gene: -; CDR3aa: CASKPGGASDTQYF; CDR3nt: TGTGCCAGTAAACCCGGGGGCGCTTCAGATACGCAGTATTTT
abundance: many; v_gene: TRBV7-9; j_gene: TRBJ1-4; d_gene: TRBD1; CDR3aa: CASSATGTATEKLFF; CDR3nt: TGTGCCAGCAGCGCAACCGGGACAGCCACAGAAAAACTGTTTTTT
abundance: many; v_gene: TRBV29-1; j_gene: TRBJ2-3; d_gene: -; CDR3aa: CSASLASTDTQYF; CDR3nt: TGCAGCGCCTCCCTAGCCTCCACAGATACGCAGTATTTT